These T cell receptor beta chains were read from a single sample in a study of blood T cell repertoires in COVID-19. TCRdb's copy holds only in-frame clones and misses some; the assay was immunoSEQ multiplex PCR. The table shows some 200,000 clones, with about four fifths occurring only once. The sequencing sample was made of peripheral blood. These receptors were taken from a middle-aged woman with acute or convalescent COVID-19. Each CDR3 is given with its conserved first and last residue. The D gene is left open where the match is weak. The size field is filled for only some rows; it gives once, few, many or a size class.

D gene | CDR3 length | J gene | clone size | V gene | CDR3 protein | CDR3 DNA
. | 14 | TRBJ1-4 | few | TRBV29-1 | CSVEDVGQNEKLFF | TGCAGCGTTGAAGACGTGGGGCAGAATGAAAAACTGTTTTTT
TRBD1 | 13 | TRBJ1-1 | . | TRBV7-6 | CASSYDRVTEAFF | TGTGCCAGCAGTTACGACAGGGTAACTGAAGCTTTCTTT
. | 15 | TRBJ1-1 | . | TRBV6-5 | CASRTNRVWDTEAFF | TGTGCCAGCAGAACTAACAGGGTTTGGGACACTGAAGCTTTCTTT
TRBD1 | 15 | TRBJ2-7 | . | TRBV7-9 | CASSYRQGGTYEQYF | TGTGCCAGCAGCTACCGACAGGGGGGGACCTACGAGCAGTACTTC
. | 16 | TRBJ2-3 | . | TRBV3-1/TRBV3-2 | CASSQSPGVPEDTQYF | TGTGCCAGCAGCCAAAGTCCAGGGGTCCCCGAAGATACGCAGTATTTT
TRBD1 | 14 | TRBJ1-5 | . | TRBV28 | CASSWTGGEQPQHF | TGTGCCAGCAGCTGGACAGGGGGCGAGCAGCCCCAGCATTTT
. | 11 | TRBJ1-1 | . | TRBV19 | CASTFYTEAFF | TGTGCCAGTACCTTCTACACTGAAGCTTTCTTT
TRBD1 | 17 | TRBJ2-1 | . | TRBV2 | CASDKGAGGHGMNEQFF | TGTGCCAGCGACAAAGGTGCAGGGGGCCACGGGATGAATGAGCAGTTCTTC
TRBD2 | 14 | TRBJ2-7 | . | TRBV27 | CASSWGTSGYEQYF | TGTGCCAGCAGTTGGGGGACTAGCGGCTACGAGCAGTACTTC
. | 13 | TRBJ2-3 | . | TRBV25-1 | CASSFAGANTQYF | TGTGCCAGCAGTTTCGCGGGGGCGAATACGCAGTATTTT
. | 13 | TRBJ1-2 | . | TRBV27 | CASSLTGAKGYTF | TGTGCCAGCAGTTTAACAGGAGCGAAAGGCTACACCTTC
. | 15 | TRBJ2-1 | . | TRBV12-2 | CASRLVSGHYNEQFF | TGTGCAAGTCGCTTAGTGTCCGGACACTACAATGAGCAGTTCTTC
TRBD1 | 13 | TRBJ2-7 | . | TRBV12-3/TRBV12-4 | CASSKYRGYEQYF | TGTGCCAGCAGCAAATACAGGGGCTACGAGCAGTACTTC
. | 15 | TRBJ2-1 | . | TRBV7-2 | CASRHDSVAYNEQFF | TGTGCCAGCAGGCACGACAGCGTTGCATACAATGAGCAGTTCTTC
TRBD1 | 14 | TRBJ1-6 | few | TRBV29-1 | CSVKGGQDNSPLHF | TGCAGCGTTAAGGGGGGACAGGATAATTCACCCCTCCACTTT
. | 14 | TRBJ1-3 | . | TRBV6-4 | CASKPDSLKDTIYF | TGTGCCAGCAAACCGGACAGCCTGAAGGACACCATATATTTT
. | 13 | TRBJ1-5 | few | TRBV3-1/TRBV3-2 | CASSQDVIQPQHF | TGTGCCAGCAGCCAAGATGTAATTCAGCCCCAGCATTTT
TRBD1 | 16 | TRBJ2-5 | . | TRBV4-2 | CASSSSGTGLRETQYF | TGTGCCAGCAGCAGTTCCGGGACAGGGTTACGAGAGACCCAGTACTTC
TRBD1 | 13 | TRBJ2-7 | . | TRBV12-3/TRBV12-4 | CASKRTGGYEQYF | TGTGCCAGCAAGAGGACAGGGGGATACGAGCAGTACTTC
TRBD1 | 15 | TRBJ1-4 | once | TRBV28 | CASSPRDRGNEKLFF | TGTGCCAGCAGCCCCCGGGACAGGGGTAATGAAAAACTGTTTTTT
. | 14 | TRBJ1-2 | . | TRBV5-1 | CASSSGQQGGGYTF | TGCGCCAGCAGCTCTGGACAGCAAGGGGGTGGCTACACCTTC
. | 14 | TRBJ2-1 | . | TRBV9 | CASSVGSGYNEQFF | TGTGCCAGCAGCGTAGGCAGCGGCTACAATGAGCAGTTCTTC
TRBD1 | 16 | TRBJ2-3 | . | TRBV11-2 | CASSLQTGQVFDTQYF | TGTGCCAGCAGCTTACAGACAGGGCAAGTTTTCGATACGCAGTATTTT
TRBD1 | 13 | TRBJ1-2 | few | TRBV27 | CASSLTGEDGYTF | TGTGCCAGCAGTTTGACAGGGGAGGATGGCTACACCTTC
. | 14 | TRBJ1-1 | . | TRBV7-9 | CASMISSSLSEAFF | TGTGCCAGCATGATATCTTCTAGTCTATCTGAAGCTTTCTTT
. | 15 | TRBJ1-5 | . | TRBV3-1/TRBV3-2 | CASSQDYQRYQPQHF | TGTGCCAGCAGCCAAGATTATCAGAGGTATCAGCCCCAGCATTTT
. | 17 | TRBJ2-1 | . | TRBV4-2 | CASSQDQTGGGLNEQFF | TGTGCCAGCAGCCAAGATCAAACCGGGGGTGGGCTGAATGAGCAGTTCTTC
. | 14 | TRBJ1-2 | . | TRBV5-4 | CASSLGGQDYGYTF | TGTGCCAGCAGCCTTGGTGGTCAGGACTATGGCTACACCTTC